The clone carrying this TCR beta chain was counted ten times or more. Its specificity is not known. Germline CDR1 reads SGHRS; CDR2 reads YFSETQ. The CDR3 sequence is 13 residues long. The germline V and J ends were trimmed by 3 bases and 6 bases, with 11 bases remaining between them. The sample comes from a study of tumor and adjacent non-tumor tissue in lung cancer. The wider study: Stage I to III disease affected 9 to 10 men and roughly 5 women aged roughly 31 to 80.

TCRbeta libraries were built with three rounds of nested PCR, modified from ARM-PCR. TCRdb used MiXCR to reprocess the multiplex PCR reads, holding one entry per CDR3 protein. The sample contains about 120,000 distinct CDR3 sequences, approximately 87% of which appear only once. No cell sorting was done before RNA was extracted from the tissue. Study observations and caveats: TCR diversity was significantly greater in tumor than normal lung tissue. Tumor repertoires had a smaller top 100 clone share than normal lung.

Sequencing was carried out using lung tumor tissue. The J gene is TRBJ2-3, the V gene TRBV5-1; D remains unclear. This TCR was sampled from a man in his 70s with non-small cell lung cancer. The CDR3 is CASSSEMGDTQYF. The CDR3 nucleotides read TGCGCCAGCAGCTCCGAGATGGGTGATACGCAGTATTTT.